A single TCR beta chain is shown here with its context. Antigen unknown. CDR1 and CDR2 (germline): DFQATT, SNEGSKA (reference sequence). The CDR3 is 15 residues long. V gave up 6 bases and J gave up 6 bases; unmatched junction bases: 13. This entry is derived from a study of blood T cells in healthy people across ages. Per sample, at least 5 micrograms of total RNA were extracted. Findings and limits, study-wide: Older age went with lower TCR beta diversity per million T cells, in a roughly linear way.

A sample-barcoded 5' primer and a J-beta primer mix were used in a second PCR of about 7 to 12 cycles. Via MiXCR, TCRdb re-called the 5' RACE reads, giving one row per CDR3 protein. The profile shows 1.5 million to 2 million distinct CDR3 sequences, 28% of them singletons. The receptor was derived from a young woman in good health. Sequencing was carried out using blood. This chain joins TRBV20-1 and TRBJ1-5, with 8 positions matching TRBD1. The CDR3 is CSALSPQGAVQPQHF. DNA for the CDR3: TGCAGTGCCCTGTCCCCGCAGGGGGCGGTTCAGCCCCAGCATTTT.